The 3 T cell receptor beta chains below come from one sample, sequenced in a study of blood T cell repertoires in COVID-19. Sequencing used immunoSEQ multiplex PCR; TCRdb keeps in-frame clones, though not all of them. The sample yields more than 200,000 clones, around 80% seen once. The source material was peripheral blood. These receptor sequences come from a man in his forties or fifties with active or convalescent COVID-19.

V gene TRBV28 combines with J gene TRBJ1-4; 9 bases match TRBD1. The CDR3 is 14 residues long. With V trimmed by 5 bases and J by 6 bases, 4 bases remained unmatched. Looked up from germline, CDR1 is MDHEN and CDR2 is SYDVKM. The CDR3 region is CASSTTGGDEKLFF. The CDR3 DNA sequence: TGTGCCAGCAGTACGACAGGGGGTGATGAAAAACTGTTTTTT.

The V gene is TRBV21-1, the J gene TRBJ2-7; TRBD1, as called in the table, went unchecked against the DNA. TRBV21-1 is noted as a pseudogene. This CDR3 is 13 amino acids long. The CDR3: CASSADRDHEQYF. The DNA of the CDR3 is TGTGCCAGCAGCGCGGACAGGGACCACGAGCAGTACTTC.

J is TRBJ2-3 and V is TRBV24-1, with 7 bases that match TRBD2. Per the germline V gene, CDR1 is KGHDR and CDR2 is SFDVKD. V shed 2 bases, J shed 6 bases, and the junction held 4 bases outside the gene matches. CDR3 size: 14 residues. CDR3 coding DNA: TGTGCCACCAGTGATTCTGGGGGAGGGGATACGCAGTATTTT. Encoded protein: CATSDSGGGDTQYF.